Shown below are 18 T cell receptor beta chains from a single sample sequenced in a study of cytomegalovirus exposure and HLA in healthy donors. PCR employed 60 Vbeta and 13 Jbeta primers. The table came from immunoSEQ multiplex PCR; TCRdb's copy has only in-frame clones and leaves some out. The data contain about 170,000 clones, roughly 84% of them singletons. The source material was PBMCs. These receptors originate from a man aged 25-45 years in good health and CMV-seropositive.

The rearrangement joins TRBV5-1 to TRBJ2-2, with TRBD2 matching 14 bases. V shed 0 bases and J 5 bases; nucleotides not matched to a gene: 12. The germline V gene has CDR1 SGHRS and CDR2 YFSETQ. The CDR3 runs 20 residues. CDR3 bases: TGCGCCAGCAGCTTGGGGCTCGGGACTAGCGGGAGTGGGAAGACCGGGGAGCTGTTTTTT. It yields the protein CASSLGLGTSGSGKTGELFF.

This rearrangement joins TRBV5-4 to TRBJ2-1; 7 bases fit TRBD2. V shed 5 bases, J shed 3 bases, and the junction held 2 bases outside the gene matches. From germline, CDR1 is SGHNT and CDR2 YYREEE (reference sequence). This CDR3 is built from 13 residues. The CDR3 loop reads CASSGGGYNEQFF. The CDR3 DNA sequence: TGTGCCAGCAGTGGGGGGGGCTACAATGAGCAGTTCTTC.

The V and J genes are TRBV5-1 and TRBJ2-1, with D perhaps matching TRBD1 (6 bases). Germline loops: CDR1 SGHRS, CDR2 YFSETQ. The CDR3 totals 16 residues. V gave up 0 bases and J gave up 3 bases, with 13 bases separating them. The CDR3, as DNA: TGCGCCAGCAGCTTGGCCCCGTCGACAGGCTACAATGAGCAGTTCTTC. This encodes CASSLAPSTGYNEQFF.

The CDR3 loop reads CASGHTTISGITDTQYF. CDR3 bases: TGCGCCAGCGGCCACACGACCATTAGCGGGATAACAGATACGCAGTATTTT. V usage is TRBV5-1 and J usage is TRBJ2-3; 8 nucleotides line up with TRBD2. CDR1 is SGHRS, CDR2 YFSETQ, per germline. The CDR3 runs to 17 residues. J gave up 3 bases and V 7 bases, and 16 bases lay outside the gene matches.

The rearrangement uses TRBV7-9 and TRBJ1-1; perhaps TRBD1 as D (5 bases). V was pared by 3 bases and J by 4 bases, with 9 bases between. Germline loops: CDR1 SEHNR, CDR2 FQNEAQ (reference sequence). This CDR3 region has 13 residues. CDR3 bases: TGTGCCAGCAGCTTCGGGGGGGGCACTGAAGCTTTCTTT. Encoded protein: CASSFGGGTEAFF.

This clone was counted between two and nine times. This chain uses TRBV4-3 with TRBJ1-1; 8 bases align to TRBD1. J lost 5 bases, V lost 2 bases, and 7 bases had no gene match. The CDR3 extends over 15 amino acids. The germline V gene has CDR1 LGHNA and CDR2 YSLEER. The CDR3 is CASSQQDRDGTEAFF. The CDR3 coding sequence is TGCGCCAGCAGCCAACAGGACAGGGATGGAACTGAAGCTTTCTTT.

CDR3 DNA: TGTGCCAGCTCCCCTCGGACAGGGTATCAGCCCCAGCATTTT. Protein sequence: CASSPRTGYQPQHF. The rearrangement uses TRBV18 and TRBJ1-5; 8 bases agree with TRBD1. This CDR3 has 14 amino acids. CDR1 KGHSH and CDR2 LQKENI come from the germline V gene. J was trimmed by 5 bases and V by 6 bases; bases with no gene match: 6.

The chain links TRBV5-1 to TRBJ1-1; tentatively, D is TRBD1 (6 bases). Trimming took 6 bases from V and 1 from J, leaving 13 bases between them. Per germline, CDR1 SGHRS and CDR2 YFSETQ. The CDR3 sequence is 14 residues long. CDR3 nucleotides: TGCGCCAGCACCCGGGACACCGGGAACACTGAAGCTTTCTTT. Translated: CASTRDTGNTEAFF.

This chain joins TRBV27 and TRBJ2-2, with 9 nucleotides matching TRBD1. CDR1 is MNHEY, CDR2 SMNVEV, per germline (reference sequence). This CDR3 is built from 16 residues. V dropped 4 bases and J dropped 7; count of bases not matched to a gene: 10. CDR3 amino acids: CASSSVSRDRDGELFF. The CDR3 coding sequence is TGTGCCAGCAGTTCTGTGTCCCGGGACAGGGACGGGGAGCTGTTTTTT.

This sequence joins TRBV10-2 and TRBJ2-5; D possibly corresponds to TRBD1 (6 bases). Looked up from germline, CDR1 is WSHSY and CDR2 is SAAADI. V was trimmed by 10 bases and J by 5 bases, leaving 17 bases between them. The CDR3 consists of 13 residues. CDR3 region: CATSGQRRETQYF. For the CDR3, the DNA is TGCGCCACCTCCGGACAGAGACGGGAGACCCAGTACTTC.

The V and J genes are TRBV14 and TRBJ2-3; 7 nucleotides match TRBD2. J gave up 5 bases and V 4 bases, and 0 bases lay outside the gene matches. Germline V gene lookup returns CDR1 SGHDN and CDR2 FVKESK. This CDR3 spans 12 amino acids. This CDR3 is CASSPGGDTQYF. For the CDR3, the DNA is TGTGCCAGCAGCCCGGGGGGAGATACGCAGTATTTT.

The chain uses TRBV11-3 and TRBJ2-3, with D unclear. The V end was cut by 0 bases, the J end by 0 bases, with 7 bases between. The CDR3 has 15 amino acids. The V gene's germline CDR1 is SGHNT and CDR2 YENEEA. In DNA, the CDR3 is TGTGCCAGCAGCTTAGACTGGAGTAGCACAGATACGCAGTATTTT. Translating gives CASSLDWSSTDTQYF.

This chain joins TRBV7-8 and TRBJ2-7; 9 nucleotides align to TRBD2. The germline V gene has CDR1 SGHVS and CDR2 FQNEAQ. V shed 1 base, J shed 1 base, and the junction held 11 bases outside the gene matches. The CDR3 has 18 amino acids. The CDR3 here is CASSLVAAGGPRSYEQYF. CDR3 DNA sequence: TGTGCCAGCAGCTTAGTAGCGGCGGGAGGGCCGCGGTCCTACGAGCAGTACTTC.

The table lists this clone with a count of one. The chain uses TRBV19 and TRBJ1-5; D not resolved. CDR1 and CDR2 from the germline V gene are LNHDA and SQIVND (reference sequence). This CDR3 has 16 residues. Trimming took 3 bases from V and 0 from J, leaving 12 bases between them. CDR3 sequence (DNA): TGTGCCAGTAGTATCCTGCAGGCGACTAGCAATCAGCCCCAGCATTTT. Protein sequence: CASSILQATSNQPQHF.

This clone was found once. This chain links TRBV5-1 with TRBJ2-1; 8 nucleotides match TRBD2. The CDR3 extends over 14 amino acids. Germline-derived CDR1 and CDR2 are SGHRS and YFSETQ. V trimming: 3 bases; J trimming: 2 bases; junction bases outside the gene matches: 1. As DNA, the CDR3 is TGCGCCAGCAGCTCGGGACTAGCCTACAATGAGCAGTTCTTC. Translating it yields CASSSGLAYNEQFF.

The gene calls are TRBV10-3 and TRBJ2-3; D is uncertain. This CDR3 region has 15 residues. From germline, CDR1 is ENHRY and CDR2 SYGVKD. V was pared by 3 bases and J by 0 bases, with 10 bases between. CDR3 protein: CAISEATSSTDTQYF. CDR3 sequence (DNA): TGTGCCATCAGTGAAGCGACTTCTAGCACAGATACGCAGTATTTT.

The CDR3 coding sequence is TGCGCCAGCAGCCAATCTAGAGCCTCCTACAATGAGCAGTTCTTC. Translated: CASSQSRASYNEQFF. V gene TRBV4-3 combines with J gene TRBJ2-1, with unresolved D. V gave up 2 bases and J gave up 0 bases, with 8 bases separating them. This CDR3 is 15 amino acids long. From germline, CDR1 is LGHNA and CDR2 YSLEER.

J is TRBJ1-6 and V is TRBV9, with 7 positions matching TRBD1. The ends lost 1 base at V and 7 bases at J; junction bases unmatched: 5. CDR3 length: 15 amino acids. Germline V gene data show CDR1 as SGDLS and CDR2 as YYNGEE. DNA of the CDR3: TGTGCCAGCAGCGTAAGGGGACAGTTAAATTCACCCCTCCACTTT. It is translated as CASSVRGQLNSPLHF.